These T cell receptor beta chains were read from a single sample in a study of blood T cell repertoires in COVID-19. Using immunoSEQ multiplex PCR, the repertoire was profiled, and TCRdb retains in-frame clones only, with some absent. The sample includes some 140,000 clones, 80% to 90% of them seen just once. Sequenced: peripheral blood. These receptors were taken from a human donor in a cohort sampled during active COVID-19. Both conserved end residues are part of each CDR3. The order of the fields is J gene, V gene, D gene, clone size, CDR3 protein, CDR3 DNA. D genes are given only for firm matches. Not all rows give a size; the values are once, few, many and, for expanded clones, a class.

>TRBJ2-7|TRBV6-5|TRBD2|.
CASRPGGLFYEQYF
TGTGCCAGCAGACCGGGAGGACTTTTCTACGAGCAGTACTTC
>TRBJ2-7|TRBV25-1|.|.
CASSETTLAPEQYF
TGTGCCAGCAGTGAGACGACTCTAGCGCCCGAGCAGTACTTC
>TRBJ2-5|TRBV6-5|TRBD2|.
CASSSASGAPQTQYF
TGTGCCAGCAGTTCGGCTAGCGGGGCCCCCCAGACCCAGTACTTC
>TRBJ2-1|TRBV11-2|TRBD2|.
CASSLAGGGRNEQFF
TGTGCCAGCAGCTTAGCGGGGGGTGGTCGCAATGAGCAGTTCTTC
>TRBJ2-7|TRBV7-2|TRBD2|.
CASSSSSGWYEQYF
TGTGCCAGCAGCTCATCTAGCGGGTGGTACGAGCAGTACTTC
>TRBJ1-1|TRBV27|.|.
CASSRDEETYTEAFF
TGTGCCAGCAGTAGAGACGAGGAAACCTACACTGAAGCTTTCTTT
>TRBJ2-3|TRBV3-1/TRBV3-2|TRBD2|.
CASSPKTSGGTDTQYF
TGTGCCAGCAGCCCCAAGACTAGCGGGGGGACAGATACGCAGTATTTT
>TRBJ2-1|TRBV6-2/TRBV6-3|TRBD2|.
CASSYPGLPPNEQFF
TGTGCCAGCAGTTACCCGGGACTACCTCCAAATGAGCAGTTCTTC
>TRBJ1-6|TRBV19|.|few
CASSTSGEAPNSPLHF
TGTGCCAGTAGTACCTCAGGGGAAGCGCCCAATTCACCCCTCCACTTT
>TRBJ1-2|TRBV6-2/TRBV6-3|TRBD1|.
CASSGQTGQGNYGYTF
TGTGCCAGCAGTGGACAGACGGGACAGGGTAACTATGGCTACACCTTC